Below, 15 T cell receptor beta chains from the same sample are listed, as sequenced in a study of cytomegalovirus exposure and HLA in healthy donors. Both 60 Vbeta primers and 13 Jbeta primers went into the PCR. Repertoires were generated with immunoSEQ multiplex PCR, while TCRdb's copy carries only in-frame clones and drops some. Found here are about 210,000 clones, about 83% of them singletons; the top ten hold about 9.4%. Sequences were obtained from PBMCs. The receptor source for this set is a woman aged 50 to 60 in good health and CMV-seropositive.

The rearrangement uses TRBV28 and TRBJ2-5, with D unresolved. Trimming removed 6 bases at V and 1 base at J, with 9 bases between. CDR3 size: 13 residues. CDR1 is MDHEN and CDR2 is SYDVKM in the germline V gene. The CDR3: CASRGSPQETQYF. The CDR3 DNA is TGTGCCAGCAGGGGCAGCCCCCAAGAGACCCAGTACTTC.

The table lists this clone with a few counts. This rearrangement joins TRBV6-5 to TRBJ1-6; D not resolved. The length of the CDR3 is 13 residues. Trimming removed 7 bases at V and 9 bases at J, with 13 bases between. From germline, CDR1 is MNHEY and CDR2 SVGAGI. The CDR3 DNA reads TGTGCCAGCACCCCACAGCACGGTTCACCCCTCCACTTT. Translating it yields CASTPQHGSPLHF.

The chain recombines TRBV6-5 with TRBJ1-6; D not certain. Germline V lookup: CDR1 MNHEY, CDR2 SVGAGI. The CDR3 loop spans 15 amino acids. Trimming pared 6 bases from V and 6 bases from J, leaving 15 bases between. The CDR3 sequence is CASRKDGIFNSPLHF. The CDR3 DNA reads TGTGCCAGCAGAAAGGACGGGATTTTTAATTCACCCCTCCACTTT.

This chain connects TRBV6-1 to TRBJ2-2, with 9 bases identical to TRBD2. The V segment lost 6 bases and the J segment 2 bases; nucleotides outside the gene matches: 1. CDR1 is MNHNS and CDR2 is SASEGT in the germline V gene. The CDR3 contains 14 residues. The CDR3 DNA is TGTGCCAGCAGGCGGGGGGGAAACACCGGGGAGCTGTTTTTT. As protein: CASRRGGNTGELFF.

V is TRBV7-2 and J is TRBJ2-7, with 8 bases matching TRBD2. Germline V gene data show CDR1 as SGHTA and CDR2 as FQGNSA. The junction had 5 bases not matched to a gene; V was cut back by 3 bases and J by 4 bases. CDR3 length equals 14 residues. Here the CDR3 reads CASSLEGLEYEQYF. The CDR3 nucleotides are TGTGCCAGCAGCTTGGAGGGACTAGAGTACGAGCAGTACTTC.

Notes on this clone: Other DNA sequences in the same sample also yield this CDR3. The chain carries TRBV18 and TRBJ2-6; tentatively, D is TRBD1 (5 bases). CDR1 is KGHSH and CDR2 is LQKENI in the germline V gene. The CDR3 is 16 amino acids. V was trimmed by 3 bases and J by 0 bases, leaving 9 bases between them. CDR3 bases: TGTGCCAGCTCACCCAGAGACAGCTCTGGGGCCAACGTCCTGACTTTC. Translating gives CASSPRDSSGANVLTF.

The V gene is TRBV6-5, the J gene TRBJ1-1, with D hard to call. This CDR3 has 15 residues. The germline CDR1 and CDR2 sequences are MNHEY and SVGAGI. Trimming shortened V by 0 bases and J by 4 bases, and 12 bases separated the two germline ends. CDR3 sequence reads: CASSYSARSGTEAFF. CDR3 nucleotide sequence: TGTGCCAGCAGTTACTCAGCGCGATCGGGCACTGAAGCTTTCTTT.

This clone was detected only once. The CDR3 region has the DNA TGTGCCAGCAGCTTAGCCTCTAGCGGGGGGGCCGGCGAGCAGTACTTC. Its translation is CASSLASSGGAGEQYF. The chain couples TRBV7-2 to TRBJ2-7; 12 nucleotides match TRBD2. After removal of 0 bases from V and 6 bases from J, the junction contained 6 bases not matched to a gene. The CDR3 spans 16 residues. Germline CDR1 reads SGHTA; CDR2 reads FQGNSA.

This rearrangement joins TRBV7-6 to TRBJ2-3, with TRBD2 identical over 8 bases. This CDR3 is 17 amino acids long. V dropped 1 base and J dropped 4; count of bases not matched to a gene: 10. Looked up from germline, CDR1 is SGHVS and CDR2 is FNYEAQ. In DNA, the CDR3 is TGTGCCAGCAGCTTAGGCTACCTTAGCGGGGTCGCAGATACGCAGTATTTT. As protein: CASSLGYLSGVADTQYF.

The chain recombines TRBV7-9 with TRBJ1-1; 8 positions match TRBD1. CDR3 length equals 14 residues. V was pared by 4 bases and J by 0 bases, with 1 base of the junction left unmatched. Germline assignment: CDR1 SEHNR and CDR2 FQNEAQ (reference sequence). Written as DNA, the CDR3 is TGTGCCAGCAGCTGGGGACAGGTGAACACTGAAGCTTTCTTT. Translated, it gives CASSWGQVNTEAFF.

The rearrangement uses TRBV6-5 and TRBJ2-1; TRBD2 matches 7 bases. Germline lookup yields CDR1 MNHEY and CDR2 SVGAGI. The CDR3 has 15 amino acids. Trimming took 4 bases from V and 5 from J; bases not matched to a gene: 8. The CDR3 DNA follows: TGTGCCAGCAGTTTGTACGGGGGGTCCAACAATGAGCAGTTCTTC. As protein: CASSLYGGSNNEQFF.

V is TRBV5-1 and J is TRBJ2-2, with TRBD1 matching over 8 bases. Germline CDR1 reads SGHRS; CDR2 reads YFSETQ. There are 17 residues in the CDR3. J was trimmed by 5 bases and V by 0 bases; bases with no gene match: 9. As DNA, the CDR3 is TGCGCCAGCAGCTTGGACCCCACAGGGGGGAGAACCGGGGAGCTGTTTTTT. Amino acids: CASSLDPTGGRTGELFF.

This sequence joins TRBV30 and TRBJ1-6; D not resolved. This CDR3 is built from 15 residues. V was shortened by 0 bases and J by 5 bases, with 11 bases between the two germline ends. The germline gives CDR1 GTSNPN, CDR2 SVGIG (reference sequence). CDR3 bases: TGTGCCTGGAGTGTACGGGTGTCCAATAATTCACCCCTCCACTTT. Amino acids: CAWSVRVSNNSPLHF. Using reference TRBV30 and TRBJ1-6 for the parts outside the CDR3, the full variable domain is SQTIHQWPATLVQPVGSPLSLECTVEGTSNPNLYWYRQAAGRGLQLLFYSVGIGQISSEVPQNLSASRPQDRQFILSSKKLLLSDSGFYLCAWSVRVSNNSPLHFGNGTRLTVT.

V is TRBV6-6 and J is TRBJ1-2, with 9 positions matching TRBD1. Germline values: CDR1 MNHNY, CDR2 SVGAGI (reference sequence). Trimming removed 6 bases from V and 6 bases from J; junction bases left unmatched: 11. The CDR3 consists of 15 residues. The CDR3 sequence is CASRQGAGLVDGYTF. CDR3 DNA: TGTGCCAGCAGACAGGGGGCAGGTCTAGTGGATGGCTACACCTTC.

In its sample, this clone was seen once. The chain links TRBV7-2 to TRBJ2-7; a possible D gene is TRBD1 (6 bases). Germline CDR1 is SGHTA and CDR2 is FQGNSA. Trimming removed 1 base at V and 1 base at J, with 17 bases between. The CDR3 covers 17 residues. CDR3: CASSLGRTRGVSYEQYF. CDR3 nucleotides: TGTGCCAGCAGCTTAGGGCGTACCAGGGGAGTGTCCTACGAGCAGTACTTC.